This T cell receptor beta chain was observed in a study of beta chain features in type 1 diabetes. Isolated RNA was reverse transcribed in full, so expressed TCRB transcripts were sequenced. Naive, central memory and regulatory T cell samples averaged about 3.57 million immunoSEQ reads each. The repertoire was sequenced with immunoSEQ multiplex PCR; TCRdb's copy has only in-frame clones and lacks some. There are over 200,000 clones in the sample; 9.5% to 13% occur only once, and roughly 0.017% lies in the top ten. General study findings and limits: Moderate but significant shortening of TCRB CDR3s was recorded in all four CD4+ subsets from Type 1 diabetes patients.

A few counts support this clone. The antigen is unknown. Each donor gave one heparinised blood draw averaging around 120 mL. Germline V gene data show CDR1 as LNHDA and CDR2 as SQIVND (reference sequence). There are 14 residues in the CDR3. V was trimmed by 7 bases and J by 0 bases, leaving 12 bases between them. The chain has TRBV19 and TRBJ1-2; no reliable D call. This TCR came from a man aged 25-45 years with type 1 diabetes. Sequencing used naive CD4+ T cells from blood. CDR3 sequence reads: CASTVWGANYGYTF. The CDR3, as DNA: TGTGCCAGTACTGTATGGGGAGCTAACTATGGCTACACCTTC.